This entry is about one T cell receptor beta chain. Its antigen is unknown. The entry originates in a study of OX40 agonist ivuxolimab in advanced cancers. Overall study context: A male proportion of 82.7% was recorded, with mean age approximately 57 years and range 23 to 79. Three patients got partial responses; one had hepatocellular carcinoma and two had cutaneous melanoma.

Broader study findings: The antigen specificity of the peripheral T cells (those that were expanded) was not determined. Blood T cells, both CD4+ and CD8+, expanded clonally by week 6 at 0.1 to 3.0 mg/kg.

The V gene end was trimmed by 0 bases and the J gene end by 0 bases; junction bases not matched to a gene: 5. The CDR3 runs 16 residues. The germline gives CDR1 SGHKS, CDR2 YYEKEE (reference sequence). The data were produced by immunoSEQ multiplex PCR, yet TCRdb's version contains in-frame clones alone and is incomplete. The table lists over 150,000 clones, around 94% of them singletons. V usage is TRBV5-5 and J usage is TRBJ2-7; 8 bases line up with TRBD1. The receptor was isolated from an adult with an advanced solid tumor such as melanoma, head and neck, liver or kidney cancer. Sequenced here: CD4+ or CD8+ T cells sorted from blood, sampled in a trial of the OX40 agonist ivuxolimab. CDR3 sequence: CASSLAGQAISYEQYF. The DNA of the CDR3 is TGTGCCAGCAGCTTGGCGGGACAGGCTATCTCCTACGAGCAGTACTTC.